The rows below give T cell receptor beta chains drawn from one sample of a study of T-cell reconstitution after alpha-beta-depleted transplantation in children. In TCRdb, the PCR reads were re-called with MiXCR into one record per CDR3 protein. The sample lists 500,000 to 650,000 distinct CDR3 sequences, over 10% occurring once. Sequencing was performed on PBMCs, mostly from graft donor cells, taken 180 days after TCRalphabeta/CD19-depleted stem cell transplant. The receptors originated from a female patient aged 2 to 10 who had a stem cell transplant for aplastic anemia, so the T cells may come from the graft donor. The conserved cysteine and the conserved F or W are not part of the CDR3 here.

V	CDR3
TRBV9	ASSAQGEDYGYT
TRBV12-5	ASGLVFKNIQY
TRBV24-1	ATREGPRSGELF
TRBV6-1	ASSHRGRDYGYT
TRBV6-5	ASSYPMKIVRLAGELF
TRBV20-1	SATNGTSGRYEQF
TRBV15	ATSITGTPPHNEQF
TRBV12-3/TRBV12-4	ASSKDRARDTEAF
TRBV7-2	ASSFLDKQPQH
TRBV12-3/TRBV12-4	ASSRTSGISGANVLT
TRBV12-3/TRBV12-4	ASSLVDREAY
TRBV6-2/TRBV6-3	ASSTRTASSYNEQF
TRBV6-5	ASSYGTSGSREQF
TRBV28	ASRFVGGSYNSPLH
TRBV19	ASSTPGLAGAGKTQY
TRBV5-1	ASSLREQVHSGNTIY
TRBV4-2	ASSQGDGSYNSPLH
TRBV20-1	SANLRGTQPQH
TRBV7-9	ASSSAGDEQY
TRBV28	ASSLFGRAQETQY
TRBV7-2	ASSTKVQIATNEKLF
TRBV12-3/TRBV12-4	ASRRLQGAKTQY
TRBV12-3/TRBV12-4	ATTDDTQY
TRBV6-5	ASSYSQQETQY
TRBV2	ARRELAAGEEF
TRBV28	ASSFRGKGSYEQY
TRBV7-6	ASSLEQMDRGTYEQY
TRBV12-3/TRBV12-4	ASSQTGSSGYT